These 5 T cell receptor beta chains came from one sample sequenced in a study of T cell responses to AZD1222 COVID-19 vaccine. Assay: immunoSEQ multiplex PCR; the TCRdb copy retains only in-frame clones and omits some. The repertoire holds about 130,000 clones, around 90% seen once, with roughly 4.2% in the top ten. Sequencing was performed on peripheral blood, taken on day 0 of AZD1222 vaccination. Receptors originate from an adult in good health.

This chain uses TRBV11-2 with TRBJ2-7; D gene ambiguous. There are 13 residues in the CDR3. V gave up 5 bases and J gave up 4 bases, with 12 bases separating them. The germline V gene encodes CDR1 SGHAT and CDR2 FQNNGV. CDR3 loop: CASSPSIVYEQYF. CDR3 coding DNA: TGTGCCAGCAGCCCGTCCATCGTTTACGAGCAGTACTTC.

The chain combines TRBV15 with TRBJ2-5, with 8 bases lining up with TRBD1. The CDR3 loop spans 14 amino acids. The germline CDR1 and CDR2 sequences are LNHNV and YYDKDF (reference sequence). The trim removed 2 bases at V and 2 bases at J, leaving 1 base unmatched. The CDR3 here is CATSRNRGQETQYF. The CDR3 DNA sequence: TGTGCCACCAGCAGAAACAGGGGGCAAGAGACCCAGTACTTC.

The rearrangement links TRBV7-9 to TRBJ2-7; 12 bases line up with TRBD1. Germline-derived CDR1 and CDR2 are SEHNR and FQNEAQ (reference sequence). After removal of 7 bases from V and 4 bases from J, the junction contained 5 bases not matched to a gene. This CDR3 comprises 14 residues. CDR3 nucleotides: TGTGCCAGCAAGAGGGGACAGGGGGCTTACGAGCAGTACTTC. Residues: CASKRGQGAYEQYF.

The genes are TRBV19 and TRBJ1-4; maybe TRBD1 (6 bases). Trimming stripped 5 bases from V and 8 bases from J, with 15 bases between. The germline CDR1 and CDR2 sequences are LNHDA and SQIVND (reference sequence). This CDR3 comprises 14 residues. CDR3 bases: TGTGCCAGTAGTGGGGGGACAAAATTCGAAAAACTGTTTTTT. Protein sequence: CASSGGTKFEKLFF.

V usage is TRBV19 and J usage is TRBJ1-1; 9 bases are shared with TRBD1. This CDR3 is built from 14 residues. Germline trimming cut 3 bases from V and 5 bases from J; bases unmatched to any gene: 4. The germline gives CDR1 LNHDA, CDR2 SQIVND (reference sequence). DNA for the CDR3: TGTGCCAGTAGTATCGGGACAGGGTGGACTGAAGCTTTCTTT. It specifies CASSIGTGWTEAFF.